These 2 T cell receptor beta chains were sequenced from one sample in a study of cytomegalovirus exposure and HLA in healthy donors. 60 Vbeta and 13 Jbeta primers were used in PCR. Assay used: immunoSEQ multiplex PCR; TCRdb lists only in-frame clones, some missing. The data show roughly 170,000 clones, about 80% seen once. What was sequenced was PBMCs. The receptors were gathered from a woman in her 30s in good health and CMV-seronegative.

The genes are TRBV18 and TRBJ1-2, with TRBD1 matching 8 bases. This CDR3 spans 16 amino acids. Germline loops: CDR1 KGHSH, CDR2 LQKENI. J gave up 1 base and V 4 bases, and 8 bases lay outside the gene matches. The CDR3: CASSHGTGLLNYGYTF. In DNA form, the CDR3 reads TGTGCCAGCTCACATGGGACAGGACTTCTTAACTATGGCTACACCTTC.

The CDR3 loop is CASRPLGQAGYTF. As DNA, the CDR3 is TGTGCCAGCAGGCCTCTCGGACAAGCGGGCTACACCTTC. The chain recombines TRBV7-9 with TRBJ1-2; D perhaps matches TRBD1 (5 bases). This CDR3 comprises 13 residues. Germline CDR1 SEHNR, CDR2 FQNEAQ (reference sequence). The V gene lost 6 bases and the J gene lost 8 bases, with 16 bases spanning the gap.